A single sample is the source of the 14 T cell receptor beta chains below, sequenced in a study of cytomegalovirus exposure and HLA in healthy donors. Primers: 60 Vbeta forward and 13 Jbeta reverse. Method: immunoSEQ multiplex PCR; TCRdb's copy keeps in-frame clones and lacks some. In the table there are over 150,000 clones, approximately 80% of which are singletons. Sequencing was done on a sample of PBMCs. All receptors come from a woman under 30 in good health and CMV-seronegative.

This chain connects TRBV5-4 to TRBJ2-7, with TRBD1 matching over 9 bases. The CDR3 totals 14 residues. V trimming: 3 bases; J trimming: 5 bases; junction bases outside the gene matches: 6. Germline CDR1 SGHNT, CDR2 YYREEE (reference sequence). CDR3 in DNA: TGTGCCAGCAGCTCCCGGGACAGGGACCACGAGCAGTACTTC. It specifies CASSSRDRDHEQYF.

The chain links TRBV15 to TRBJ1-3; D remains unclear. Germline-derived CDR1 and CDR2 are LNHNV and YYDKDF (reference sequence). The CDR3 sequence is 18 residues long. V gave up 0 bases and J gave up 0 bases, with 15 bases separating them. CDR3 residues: CATSRDLLTPLSGNTIYF. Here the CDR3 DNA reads TGTGCCACCAGCAGAGATCTTTTGACTCCCCTCTCTGGAAACACCATATATTTT.

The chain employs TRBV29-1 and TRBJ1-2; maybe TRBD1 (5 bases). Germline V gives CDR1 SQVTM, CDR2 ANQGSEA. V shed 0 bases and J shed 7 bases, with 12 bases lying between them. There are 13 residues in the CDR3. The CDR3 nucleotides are TGCAGCGTTGAAGAAGGTGGGGCCCCTGGCTACACCTTC. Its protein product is CSVEEGGAPGYTF.

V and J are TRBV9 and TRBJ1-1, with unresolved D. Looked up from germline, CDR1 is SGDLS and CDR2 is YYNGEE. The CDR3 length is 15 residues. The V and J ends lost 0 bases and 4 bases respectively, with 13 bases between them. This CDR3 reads CASSVGWSSSTEAFF. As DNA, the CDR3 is TGTGCCAGCAGCGTAGGCTGGAGCTCGAGCACTGAAGCTTTCTTT.

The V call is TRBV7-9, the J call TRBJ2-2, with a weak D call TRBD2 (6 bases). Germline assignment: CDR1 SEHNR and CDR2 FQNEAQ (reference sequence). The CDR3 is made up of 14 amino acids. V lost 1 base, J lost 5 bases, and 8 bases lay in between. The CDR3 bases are TGTGCCAGCAGCTTAGTCGGGGGAACCGGGGAGCTGTTTTTT. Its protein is CASSLVGGTGELFF.

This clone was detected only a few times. CDR3 in DNA: TGTGCCAGCAGCTTAAGGGCAGGGGATGGCTACACCTTC. It specifies CASSLRAGDGYTF. The V call is TRBV7-3, the J call TRBJ1-2, with D possibly matching TRBD1 (6 bases). The CDR3 is 13 amino acids. V was shortened by 1 base and J by 6 bases, with 9 bases between the two germline ends. The V gene's germline CDR1 is SGHTA and CDR2 FQGTGA.

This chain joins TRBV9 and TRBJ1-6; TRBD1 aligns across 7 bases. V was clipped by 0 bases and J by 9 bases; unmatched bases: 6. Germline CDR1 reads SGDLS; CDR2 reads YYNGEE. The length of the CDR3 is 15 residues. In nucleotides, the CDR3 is TGTGCCAGCAGCGTAGGGGGACAGACGAGTTCACCCCTCCACTTT. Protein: CASSVGGQTSSPLHF. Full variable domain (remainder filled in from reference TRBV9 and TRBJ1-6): DSGVTQTPKHLITATGQRVTLRCSPRSGDLSVYWYQQSLDQGLQFLIQYYNGEERAKGNILERFSAQQFPDLHSELNLSSLELGDSALYFCASSVGGQTSSPLHFGNGTRLTVT.

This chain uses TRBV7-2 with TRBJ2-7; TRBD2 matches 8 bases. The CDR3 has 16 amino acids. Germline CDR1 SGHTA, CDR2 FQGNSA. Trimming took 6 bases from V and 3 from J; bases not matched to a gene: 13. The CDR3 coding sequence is TGTGCCAGCAGATTACGGGGGGGCCCATCGGACTACGAGCAGTACTTC. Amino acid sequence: CASRLRGGPSDYEQYF.

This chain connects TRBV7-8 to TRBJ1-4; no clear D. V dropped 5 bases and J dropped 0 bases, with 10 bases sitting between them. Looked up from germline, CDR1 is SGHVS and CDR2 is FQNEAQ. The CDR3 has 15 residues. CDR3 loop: CASSPGGSTNEKLFF. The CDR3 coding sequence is TGTGCCAGCAGCCCGGGCGGGTCAACTAATGAAAAACTGTTTTTT.

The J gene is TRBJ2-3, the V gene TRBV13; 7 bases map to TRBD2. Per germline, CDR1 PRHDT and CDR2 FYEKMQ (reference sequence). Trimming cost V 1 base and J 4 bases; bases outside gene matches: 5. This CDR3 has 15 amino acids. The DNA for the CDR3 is TGTGCCAGCAGCTTAGAGCGGGGCGGTTCAGATACGCAGTATTTT. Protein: CASSLERGGSDTQYF.

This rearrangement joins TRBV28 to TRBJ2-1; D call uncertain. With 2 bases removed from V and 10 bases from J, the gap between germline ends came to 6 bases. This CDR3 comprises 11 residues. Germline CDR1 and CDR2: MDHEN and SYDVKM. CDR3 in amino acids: CASSLTREQFF. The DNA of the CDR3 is TGTGCCAGCAGTTTAACCAGGGAGCAGTTCTTC.

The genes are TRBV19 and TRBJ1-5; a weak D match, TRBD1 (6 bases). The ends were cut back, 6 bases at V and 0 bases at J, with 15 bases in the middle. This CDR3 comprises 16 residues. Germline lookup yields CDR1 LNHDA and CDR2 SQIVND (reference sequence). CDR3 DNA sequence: TGTGCCAGTAGGAAGACAGGTCTGACTAGCAATCAGCCCCAGCATTTT. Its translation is CASRKTGLTSNQPQHF.

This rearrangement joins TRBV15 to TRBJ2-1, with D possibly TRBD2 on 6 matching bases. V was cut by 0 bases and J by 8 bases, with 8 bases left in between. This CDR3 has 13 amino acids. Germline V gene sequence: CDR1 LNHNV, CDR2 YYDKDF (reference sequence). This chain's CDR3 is CATSRDRRDEQFF. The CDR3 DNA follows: TGTGCCACCAGCAGAGATCGGAGGGATGAGCAGTTCTTC.

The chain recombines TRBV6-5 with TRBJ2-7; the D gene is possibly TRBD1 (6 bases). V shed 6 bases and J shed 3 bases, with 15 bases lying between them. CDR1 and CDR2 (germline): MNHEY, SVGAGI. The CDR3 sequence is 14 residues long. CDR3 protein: CASSPQQGIYEQYF. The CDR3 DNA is TGTGCCAGCAGCCCTCAGCAGGGGATCTACGAGCAGTACTTC.